This TCR beta chain was sequenced for a study of shared clonotypes between healthy human individuals. Investigators spread the genomic DNA of each subset evenly over several immunoSEQ plates. Only in-frame clones appear in the TCRdb table, and some are missing; sequencing was by immunoSEQ multiplex PCR. Here the sample spans under 1,900,000 clones, 98% being singletons. Trimming took 7 bases from V and 0 from J; bases not matched to a gene: 9. The CDR3 is 16 residues long. Germline lookup yields CDR1 SGHTA and CDR2 FQGNSA. The chain has TRBV7-2 and TRBJ1-2; 9 bases agree with TRBD1. The source is a man aged 25 to 40 in good health. The sample taken for sequencing was naive CD4+ T cells sorted from blood. As to subset: CD45RA+ positively selected. The CDR3 loop reads CASNTGGRAANYGYTF. As DNA, the CDR3 is TGTGCCAGCAACACAGGGGGCAGGGCAGCTAACTATGGCTACACCTTC.